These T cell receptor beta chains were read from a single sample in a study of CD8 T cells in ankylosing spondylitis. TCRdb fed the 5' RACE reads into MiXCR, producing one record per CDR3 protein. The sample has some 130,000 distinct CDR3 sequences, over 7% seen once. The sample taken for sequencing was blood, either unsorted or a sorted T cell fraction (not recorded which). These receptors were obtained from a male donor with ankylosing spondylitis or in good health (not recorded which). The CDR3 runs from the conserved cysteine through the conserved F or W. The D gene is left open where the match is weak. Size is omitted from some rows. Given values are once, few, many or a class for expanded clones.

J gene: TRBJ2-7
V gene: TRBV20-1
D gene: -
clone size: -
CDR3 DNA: TGCAGTGCTAGTCCCTACTTTAGCGCGCTGCCCTACGAGCAGTACTTC
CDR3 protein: CSASPYFSALPYEQYF

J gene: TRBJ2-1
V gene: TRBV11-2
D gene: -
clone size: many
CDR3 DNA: TGTGCCAGCAGCTTCCCAGATGGGGGGCAGATCTTCCTAAGCTCCTACAATGAGCAGTTCTTC
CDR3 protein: CASSFPDGGQIFLSSYNEQFF

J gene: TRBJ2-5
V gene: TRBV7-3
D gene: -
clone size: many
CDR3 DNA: TGTGCCAGCAGCTTAGGTGCAGCAAGCGAAGAGACCCAGTACTTC
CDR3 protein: CASSLGAASEETQYF

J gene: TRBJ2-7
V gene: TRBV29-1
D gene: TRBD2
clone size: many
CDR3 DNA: TGCAGCGTTGCCGGGACTAGCGGCTACGAGCAGTACTTC
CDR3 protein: CSVAGTSGYEQYF

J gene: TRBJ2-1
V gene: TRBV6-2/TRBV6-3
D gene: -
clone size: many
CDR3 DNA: TGTGCCAGCAGTTCCTCAAGCGGAGGCCCCTACAATGAGCAGTTCTTC
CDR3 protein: CASSSSSGGPYNEQFF

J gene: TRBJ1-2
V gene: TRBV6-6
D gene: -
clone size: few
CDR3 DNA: TGTGCCAGCACCGACGGGACTTATGGCTACACCTTC
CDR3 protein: CASTDGTYGYTF

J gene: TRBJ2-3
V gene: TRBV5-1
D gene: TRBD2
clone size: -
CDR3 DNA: TGCGCCAGCAGCTTAAATAGCGGGAGCACAGATACGCAGTATTTT
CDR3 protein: CASSLNSGSTDTQYF

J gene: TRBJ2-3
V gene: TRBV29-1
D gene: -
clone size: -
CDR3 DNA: TGCAGCGCCCATAGAGATACGCAGTATTTT
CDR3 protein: CSAHRDTQYF

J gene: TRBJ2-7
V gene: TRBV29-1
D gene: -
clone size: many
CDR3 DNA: TGCAGCGCTGCAAGTGATCTAGGGGAGCAGTACTTC
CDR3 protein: CSAASDLGEQYF

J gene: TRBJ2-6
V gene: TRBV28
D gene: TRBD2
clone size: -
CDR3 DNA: TGTGCCAGCAGGGGGAGGGAAAACTCTGGGGCCAACGTCCTGACTTTC
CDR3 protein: CASRGRENSGANVLTF

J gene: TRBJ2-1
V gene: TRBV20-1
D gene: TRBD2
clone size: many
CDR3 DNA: TGCAGTGCTAGTGATCGCCTAGCGGGATACAATGAGCAGTTCTTC
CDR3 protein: CSASDRLAGYNEQFF

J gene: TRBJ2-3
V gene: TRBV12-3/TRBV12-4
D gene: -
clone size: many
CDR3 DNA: TGTGCCAGCAGTTTTGGTAGGCCGGCAGATACGCAGTATTTT
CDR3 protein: CASSFGRPADTQYF

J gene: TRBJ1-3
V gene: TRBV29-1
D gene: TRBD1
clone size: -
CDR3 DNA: TGCAGCGTTGCGACAGGGGGTTCTGGAAACACCATATATTTT
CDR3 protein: CSVATGGSGNTIYF

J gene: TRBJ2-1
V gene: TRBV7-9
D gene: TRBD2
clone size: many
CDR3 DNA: TGTGCCAGCAGCTTAATAGCGGGAGCTTTCACAAATGAGCAGTTCTTC
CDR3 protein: CASSLIAGAFTNEQFF

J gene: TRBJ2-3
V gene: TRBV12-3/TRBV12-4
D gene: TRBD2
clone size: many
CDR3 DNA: TGTGCCTCGGGAGGGAGCACAGATACGCAGTATTTT
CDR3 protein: CASGGSTDTQYF

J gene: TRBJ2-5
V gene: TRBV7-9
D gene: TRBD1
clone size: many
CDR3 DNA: TGTGCCAGTACATCTCTGGACAGGGGTAAAGAGACCCAGTACTTC
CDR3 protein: CASTSLDRGKETQYF

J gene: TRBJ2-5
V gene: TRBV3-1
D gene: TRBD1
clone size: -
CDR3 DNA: TGTGCCAGCAGCCAAGAGGAGGACAGGAGGACGGGTGAGACCCAGTACTTC
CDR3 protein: CASSQEEDRRTGETQYF

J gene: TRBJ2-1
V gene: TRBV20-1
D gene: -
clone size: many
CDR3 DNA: TGCAGTGCTAGAGATTGGGATCTGGCGACCTCCTACAATGAGCAGTTCTTC
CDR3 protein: CSARDWDLATSYNEQFF

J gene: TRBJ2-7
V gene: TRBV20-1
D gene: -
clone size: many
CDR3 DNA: TGCAGTGCTCCGGGGGCCACCTACGAGCAGTACTTC
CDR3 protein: CSAPGATYEQYF

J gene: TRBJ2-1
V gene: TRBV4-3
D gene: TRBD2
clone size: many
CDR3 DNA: TGCGCCAGCAGCCAAGTGGACGGAGCGGGACTGAACAATGAGCAGTTCTTC
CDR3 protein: CASSQVDGAGLNNEQFF

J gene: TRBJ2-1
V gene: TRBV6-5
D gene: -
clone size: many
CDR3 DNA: TGTGCCAGCAGTTCCCTGGGCGGGACCCTCTCCTACAATGAGCAGTTCTTC
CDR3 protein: CASSSLGGTLSYNEQFF

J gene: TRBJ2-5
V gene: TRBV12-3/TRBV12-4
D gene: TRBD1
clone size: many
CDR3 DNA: TGTGCCAGCAGCTACAGGGGGCGCGGTGCCGAGACCCAGTACTTC
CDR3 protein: CASSYRGRGAETQYF

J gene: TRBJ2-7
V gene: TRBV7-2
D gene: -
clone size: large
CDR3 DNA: TGTGCCAGCAGCCTAGAGTCTCCAGACTACGAGCAGTACTTC
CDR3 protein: CASSLESPDYEQYF

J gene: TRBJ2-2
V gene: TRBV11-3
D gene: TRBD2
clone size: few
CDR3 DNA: TGTGCCAGCAGCAACGGACTAGCGGGAAGTACCGGGGAGCTGTTTTTT
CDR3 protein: CASSNGLAGSTGELFF

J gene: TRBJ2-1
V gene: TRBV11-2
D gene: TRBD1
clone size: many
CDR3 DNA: TGTGCCAGCAGCTTAGATAGACAGGGGTACAATGAGCAGTTCTTC
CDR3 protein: CASSLDRQGYNEQFF

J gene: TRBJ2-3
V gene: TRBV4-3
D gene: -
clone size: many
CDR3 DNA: TGCGCCAGCAGCCAGACCCCTGGGGCGGGCCCAGATACGCAGTATTTT
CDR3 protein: CASSQTPGAGPDTQYF

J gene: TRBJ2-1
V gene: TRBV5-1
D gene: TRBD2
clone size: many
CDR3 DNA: TGCGCCAGCAGCTTGGCGTATGGCGGGAGCTCCTACAATGAGCAGTTCTTC
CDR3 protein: CASSLAYGGSSYNEQFF

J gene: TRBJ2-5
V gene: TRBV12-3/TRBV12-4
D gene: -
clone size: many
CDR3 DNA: TGTGCCAGCACCTCGACAGCTCGCGAGACCCAGTACTTC
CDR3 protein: CASTSTARETQYF

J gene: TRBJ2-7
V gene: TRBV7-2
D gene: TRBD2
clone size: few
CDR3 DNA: TGTGCCAGCAGCTCCGTAGCGGGAGGCTACGAGCAGTACTTC
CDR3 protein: CASSSVAGGYEQYF

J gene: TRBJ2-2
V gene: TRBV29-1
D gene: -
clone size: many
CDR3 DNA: TGCAGCGTCAAATCTAATACCGGGGAGCTGTTTTTT
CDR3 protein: CSVKSNTGELFF

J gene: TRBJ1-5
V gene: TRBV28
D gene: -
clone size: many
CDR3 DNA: TGTGCCAGCAGTTTCCCACGAAATAGCAATCAGCCCCAGCATTTT
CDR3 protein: CASSFPRNSNQPQHF

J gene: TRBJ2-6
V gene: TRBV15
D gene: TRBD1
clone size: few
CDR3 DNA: TGTGCCACCAGCAGGGACAGGGGGCTAGGGGCCAACGTCCTGACTTTC
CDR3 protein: CATSRDRGLGANVLTF

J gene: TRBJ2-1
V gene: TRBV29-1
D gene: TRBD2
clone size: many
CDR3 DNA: TGCAGCGTCATAGCGGGAGGCGCGGGTGAGCAGTTCTTC
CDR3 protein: CSVIAGGAGEQFF

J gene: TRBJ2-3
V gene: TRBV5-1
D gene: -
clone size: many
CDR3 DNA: TGCGCCAGCAGCGTCGGACAAACGGGGTACGATACGCAGTATTTT
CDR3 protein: CASSVGQTGYDTQYF

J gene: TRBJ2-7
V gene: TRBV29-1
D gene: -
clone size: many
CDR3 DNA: TGCAGCGTTGCCCAGGGTAACTACGAGCAGTACTTC
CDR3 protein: CSVAQGNYEQYF

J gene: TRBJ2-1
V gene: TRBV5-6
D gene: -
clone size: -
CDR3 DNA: TGTGCCAGCAGCACCTCAGGAACCTACAATGAGCAGTTCTTC
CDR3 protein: CASSTSGTYNEQFF

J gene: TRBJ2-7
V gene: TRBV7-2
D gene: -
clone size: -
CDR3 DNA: TGTGCCAGCAGCTTAGCGCGTTTCGAATACGAGCAGTACTTC
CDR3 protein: CASSLARFEYEQYF

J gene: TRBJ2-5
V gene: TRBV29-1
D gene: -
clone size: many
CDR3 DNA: TGCAGCGTGTCGCAGGGACGAGAGACCCAGTACTTC
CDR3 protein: CSVSQGRETQYF

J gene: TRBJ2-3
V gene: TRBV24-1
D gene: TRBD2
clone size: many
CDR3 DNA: TGTGCCACCAGTGATTTAGGGACTAGCGGGAGTTTTGCAGATACGCAGTATTTT
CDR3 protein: CATSDLGTSGSFADTQYF

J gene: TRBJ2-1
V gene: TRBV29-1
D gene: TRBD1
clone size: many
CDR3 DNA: TGCAGCGGAAGGAACAGACAGGGGAACAATGAGCAGTTCTTC
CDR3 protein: CSGRNRQGNNEQFF

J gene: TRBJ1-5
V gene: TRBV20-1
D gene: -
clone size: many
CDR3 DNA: TGCAGTGCTAGACTCCAGCGGGCTGGCCCCGATAGCAATCAGCCCCAGCATTTT
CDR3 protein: CSARLQRAGPDSNQPQHF

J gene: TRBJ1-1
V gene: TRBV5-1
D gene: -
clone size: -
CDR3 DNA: TGCGCCAGCAGCTTGGGAGGGTTTAGGACTGAAGCTTTCTTT
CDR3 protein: CASSLGGFRTEAFF

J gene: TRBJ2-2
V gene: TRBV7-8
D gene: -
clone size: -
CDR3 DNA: TGTGCCAGCAGCCAAGGCGCCGAGAACACCGGGGAGCTGTTTTTT
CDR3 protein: CASSQGAENTGELFF

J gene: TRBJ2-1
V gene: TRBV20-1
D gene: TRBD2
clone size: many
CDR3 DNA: TGCAGTGCTCCGGGACTAGCGGGAGTTATGTATCAGCAGTTCTTC
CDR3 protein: CSAPGLAGVMYQQFF

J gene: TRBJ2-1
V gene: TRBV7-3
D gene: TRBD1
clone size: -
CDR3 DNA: TGTGCCAGCAGCTCTGGGACAGGGGGCTGGATGAATGAGCAGTTCTTC
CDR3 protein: CASSSGTGGWMNEQFF

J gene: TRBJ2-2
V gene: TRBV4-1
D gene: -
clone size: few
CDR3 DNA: TGCGCCAGCAGCCAAGATCGACGGAACACCGGGGAGCTGTTTTTT
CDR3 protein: CASSQDRRNTGELFF

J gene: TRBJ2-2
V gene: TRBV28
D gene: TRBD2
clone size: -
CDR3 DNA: TGTGCCGGCAGTTTAGGGCGACTAGCGGGAATGTATTCCGGGGAGCTGTTTTTT
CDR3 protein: CAGSLGRLAGMYSGELFF

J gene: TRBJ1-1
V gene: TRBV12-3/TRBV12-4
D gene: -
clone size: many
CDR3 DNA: TGTGCCAGCAGGCACAGAAGAATAAACACTGAAGCTTTCTTT
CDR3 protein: CASRHRRINTEAFF

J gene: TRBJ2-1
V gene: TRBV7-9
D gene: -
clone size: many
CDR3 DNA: TGTGCCAGCAGCCGCCCGCGGGGAAACTCCTACAATGAGCAGTTCTTC
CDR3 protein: CASSRPRGNSYNEQFF

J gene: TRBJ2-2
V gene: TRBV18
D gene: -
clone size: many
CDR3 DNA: TGTGCCAGCTCACCAGACTCGAACACCGGGGAGCTGTTTTTT
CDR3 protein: CASSPDSNTGELFF

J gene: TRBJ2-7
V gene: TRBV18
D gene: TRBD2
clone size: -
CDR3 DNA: TGTGCCAGCTCTCCGACCACCTTACTAGCGGGAGATTTTGGGCAGTACTTC
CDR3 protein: CASSPTTLLAGDFGQYF

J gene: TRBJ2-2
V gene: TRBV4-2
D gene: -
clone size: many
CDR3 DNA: TGTGCCAGCAGCCAAGATGACCCGCGGGGGGAGCTGTTTTTT
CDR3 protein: CASSQDDPRGELFF